This is a list of T cell receptor beta chains from one sample in a study of graft-versus-host responses after intestinal transplantation. Data came from immunoSEQ multiplex PCR; TCRdb stores just in-frame clones and leaves some out. This sample has around 30,000 clones, with around 80% found just once. The sample consisted of ileum tissue, taken 98 days after intestinal transplantation. Every receptor here comes from a human patient who received an intestinal transplant, so some T cells may come from the graft donor. Both conserved end residues are part of each CDR3. D genes are given only for firm matches.

len: 13; d_gene: -; v_gene: TRBV6-1; j_gene: TRBJ1-3; CDR3aa: CASSEAGGNTIYF
len: 13; d_gene: -; v_gene: TRBV27; j_gene: TRBJ2-1; CDR3aa: CASSLAPQGEQFF
len: 12; d_gene: -; v_gene: TRBV25-1; j_gene: TRBJ1-1; CDR3aa: CASTFGNTEAFF
len: 14; d_gene: TRBD1; v_gene: TRBV5-1; j_gene: TRBJ2-7; CDR3aa: CASSFGQGIYEQYF
len: 14; d_gene: -; v_gene: TRBV7-9; j_gene: TRBJ1-2; CDR3aa: CASSPEISLRGYTF
len: 15; d_gene: -; v_gene: TRBV11-3; j_gene: TRBJ1-1; CDR3aa: CASSFMAGRHTEAFF
len: 15; d_gene: -; v_gene: TRBV19; j_gene: TRBJ2-3; CDR3aa: CASSILGLGQDTQYF
len: 16; d_gene: -; v_gene: TRBV5-8; j_gene: TRBJ2-1; CDR3aa: CASSWTGGERKYEQFF
len: 13; d_gene: -; v_gene: TRBV7-3; j_gene: TRBJ1-2; CDR3aa: CASSLVGGGSYTF
len: 14; d_gene: -; v_gene: TRBV9; j_gene: TRBJ1-1; CDR3aa: CASSIGDMNTEAFF
len: 14; d_gene: -; v_gene: TRBV25-1; j_gene: TRBJ1-2; CDR3aa: CASSESPGPRGYTF
len: 13; d_gene: -; v_gene: TRBV7-7; j_gene: TRBJ1-1; CDR3aa: CASSRQENTEAFF
len: 13; d_gene: TRBD2; v_gene: TRBV30; j_gene: TRBJ2-5; CDR3aa: CAWGTNFQETQYF
len: 14; d_gene: -; v_gene: TRBV6-5; j_gene: TRBJ2-5; CDR3aa: CASSWDEYQETQYF
len: 13; d_gene: -; v_gene: TRBV15; j_gene: TRBJ1-2; CDR3aa: CATSRGDSYGYTF
len: 12; d_gene: -; v_gene: TRBV5-6; j_gene: TRBJ2-3; CDR3aa: CASSLVGYTQYF
len: 14; d_gene: -; v_gene: TRBV25-1; j_gene: TRBJ1-2; CDR3aa: CASSEYGQFYGYTF
len: 13; d_gene: -; v_gene: TRBV28; j_gene: TRBJ2-7; CDR3aa: CASRAGLSYEQYF
len: 15; d_gene: TRBD2; v_gene: TRBV9; j_gene: TRBJ2-1; CDR3aa: CASSVAGGPYNEQFF
len: 17; d_gene: -; v_gene: TRBV27; j_gene: TRBJ1-6; CDR3aa: CASSLGSGAYYNSPLHF
len: 13; d_gene: -; v_gene: TRBV18; j_gene: TRBJ2-1; CDR3aa: CASSHGHSNEQFF
len: 19; d_gene: TRBD2; v_gene: TRBV7-3; j_gene: TRBJ2-3; CDR3aa: CASSPHGTSGGSGTDTQYF
len: 16; d_gene: TRBD1; v_gene: TRBV7-9; j_gene: TRBJ2-7; CDR3aa: CASSLVATGVSYEQYF
len: 18; d_gene: -; v_gene: TRBV27; j_gene: TRBJ2-2; CDR3aa: CASSLGPPAGANTGELFF
len: 13; d_gene: TRBD1; v_gene: TRBV7-7; j_gene: TRBJ2-7; CDR3aa: CASSFGQGDEQYF
len: 16; d_gene: TRBD2; v_gene: TRBV13; j_gene: TRBJ2-1; CDR3aa: CASSLGGLAVYNEQFF
len: 12; d_gene: -; v_gene: TRBV7-9; j_gene: TRBJ2-7; CDR3aa: CASSPDRYEQYF
len: 15; d_gene: TRBD1; v_gene: TRBV4-1; j_gene: TRBJ2-7; CDR3aa: CASSLSGGQSYEQYF
len: 15; d_gene: -; v_gene: TRBV6-6; j_gene: TRBJ1-6; CDR3aa: CASTQQFMGASVLHF
len: 14; d_gene: -; v_gene: TRBV7-8; j_gene: TRBJ2-7; CDR3aa: CASSLVPTGYEQYF
len: 15; d_gene: TRBD2; v_gene: TRBV29-1; j_gene: TRBJ2-5; CDR3aa: CSVEWGGQLQETQYF
len: 11; d_gene: -; v_gene: TRBV7-8; j_gene: TRBJ2-7; CDR3aa: CASTGVEEQYF
len: 16; d_gene: TRBD1; v_gene: TRBV6-1; j_gene: TRBJ1-1; CDR3aa: CASSEPKTGVNTEAFF
len: 14; d_gene: TRBD2; v_gene: TRBV7-9; j_gene: TRBJ2-1; CDR3aa: CASSSGGSYNEQFF
len: 14; d_gene: -; v_gene: TRBV25-1; j_gene: TRBJ1-5; CDR3aa: CASSEMRAEQPQHF
len: 13; d_gene: -; v_gene: TRBV6-6; j_gene: TRBJ2-5; CDR3aa: CASSYSPVETQYF
len: 18; d_gene: TRBD2; v_gene: TRBV10-1; j_gene: TRBJ2-3; CDR3aa: CASSPGTSGGLLPDTQYF